This T cell receptor (beta chain) appears in the sequencing data of a study of cytomegalovirus exposure and HLA in healthy donors. With respect to this clone: The antigen is undetermined.

Use of 60 Vbeta and 13 Jbeta primers characterized the PCR. Assay: immunoSEQ multiplex PCR; the TCRdb copy retains only in-frame clones and omits some. Of roughly 200,000 clones detected, around 80% appear once; the ten largest clones hold about 4.6%. The CDR3 contains 16 residues. V trimming: 1 base; J trimming: 8 bases; junction bases outside the gene matches: 10. The germline gives CDR1 SEHNR, CDR2 FQNEAQ (reference sequence). Points from the study as a whole: Sequencing probably produced one cluster of sequence variants that were highly shared. In a later analysis, about 17,000 TCR beta sequences were associated with HLA alleles at 0.05 false discovery rate. Because they were indistinguishable, some V segments, including TRBV6-2 and TRBV6-3, were excluded.

The clonotype originates from a woman aged 25-40 years in good health and CMV-seropositive. The material sequenced was PBMCs. The chain couples TRBV7-9 to TRBJ1-1, with TRBD1 identical over 10 bases. The DNA for the CDR3 is TGTGCCAGCAGCTTAGTGAAGGGACAGGGGCATGCGGAAGCTTTCTTT. Its translation is CASSLVKGQGHAEAFF. The full variable domain, with the rest looked up from reference TRBV7-9 and TRBJ1-1, is DTGVSQNPRHKITKRGQNVTFRCDPISEHNRLYWYRQTLGQGPEFLTYFQNEAQLEKSRLLSDRFSAERPKGSFSTLEIQRTEQGDSAMYLCASSLVKGQGHAEAFFGQGTRLTVV.